This T cell receptor (beta chain) was sequenced in a study of read filtering for tumor transcriptome and immune sequencing. Study overall: DNase treatment preceded whole-transcriptome library preparation. TCR-mapped reads were about 3.5 to 10.27 million with IR-seq versus about 75 to 1,400 with RNA-seq.

From approximately 400 ng of RNA, a library with molecular barcoded alpha/delta and beta/gamma adaptors was made. TCRdb ran MiXCR on the reads and lists one entry per CDR3 protein. Counted here are 100,000 to 150,000 distinct CDR3 sequences, 13% occurring once; the ten biggest clones make up approximately 10%. Broader study findings: IR-seq and RNA-seq agreed better without single-read clonotypes. Sorted CD138-negative bone marrow cells were not purified T cells.

Germline V gene sequence: CDR1 MDHEN, CDR2 SYDVKM. The CDR3 consists of 16 residues. A note on this clonotype: Its antigen remains unknown. The junction differs from germline at one of its ends, possibly a read error.

The source of this sequence is a donor aged 40 or over with multiple myeloma. The specimen was a population of CD138-negative cells sorted from bone marrow. The chain uses TRBV28 and TRBJ2-3; 7 bases are shared with TRBD2. The CDR3 sequence is CASTGGASRSTDTLYF. The CDR3 nucleotides read TGTGCCAGCACGGGGGGTGCTAGCCGGTCCACAGATACGCTGTATTTT.